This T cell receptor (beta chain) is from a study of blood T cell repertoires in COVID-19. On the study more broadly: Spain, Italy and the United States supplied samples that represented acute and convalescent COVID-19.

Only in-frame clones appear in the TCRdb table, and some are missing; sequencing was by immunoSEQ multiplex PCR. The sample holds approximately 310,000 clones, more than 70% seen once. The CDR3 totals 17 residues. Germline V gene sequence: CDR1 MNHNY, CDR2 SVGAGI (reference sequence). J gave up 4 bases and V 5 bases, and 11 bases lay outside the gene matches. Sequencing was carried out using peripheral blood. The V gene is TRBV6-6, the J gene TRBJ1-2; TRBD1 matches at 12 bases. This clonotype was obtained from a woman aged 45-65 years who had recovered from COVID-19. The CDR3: CASSRTSGTGGGYGYTF. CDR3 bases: TGTGCCAGCAGTCGGACTTCCGGGACAGGGGGCGGCTATGGCTACACCTTC.